The next 18 T cell receptor beta chains were all read from a single sample in a study of cytomegalovirus exposure and HLA in healthy donors. PCR employed 60 Vbeta and 13 Jbeta primers. Assay: immunoSEQ multiplex PCR; the TCRdb copy retains only in-frame clones and omits some. Reported are about 46,000 clones; the ten largest clones contain 0.9% to 1.2%. Material for sequencing was PBMCs. These receptors all come from a woman between 40 and 55 years old in good health and CMV-seronegative.

The chain links TRBV7-9 to TRBJ1-1, with unresolved D. The CDR3 totals 14 residues. V was pared by 5 bases and J by 0 bases, with 10 bases between. CDR1 and CDR2 from the germline V gene are SEHNR and FQNEAQ (reference sequence). CDR3 residues: CASSTGWVNTEAFF. The CDR3 coding sequence is TGTGCCAGCAGCACGGGGTGGGTGAACACTGAAGCTTTCTTT.

The rearrangement links TRBV28 to TRBJ2-7; D is unclear. V was cut by 5 bases and J by 0 bases, with 14 bases left in between. CDR3 length: 15 residues. Germline lookup yields CDR1 MDHEN and CDR2 SYDVKM. The CDR3 region has the DNA TGTGCCAGCAGTCTCACCGCCGCCAGCTCCTACGAGCAGTACTTC. Protein product: CASSLTAASSYEQYF. The full variable domain, its missing parts supplied by reference TRBV28 and TRBJ2-7, is DVKVTQSSRYLVKRTGEKVFLECVQDMDHENMFWYRQDPGLGLRLIYFSYDVKMKEKGDIPEGYSVSREKKERFSLILESASTNQTSMYLCASSLTAASSYEQYFGPGTRLTVT.

J is TRBJ2-7 and V is TRBV4-1; TRBD1 matches at 7 bases. The CDR3 consists of 14 residues. V lost 4 bases to trimming and J lost 4 bases; unmatched junction nucleotides: 7. Germline V gene sequence: CDR1 MGHRA, CDR2 YSYEKL. For the CDR3, the DNA is TGCGCCAGCAGCCCCGGGACAGTGGGTTACGAGCAGTACTTC. As protein: CASSPGTVGYEQYF.

The genes are TRBV7-2 and TRBJ2-2; TRBD1 matches 12 bases. V lost 5 bases and J lost 7; bases outside the gene matches: 17. The CDR3 contains 19 residues. The V gene's germline CDR1 is SGHTA and CDR2 FQGNSA. The CDR3, as DNA: TGTGCCAGCAGCATGGGACAGGGGGCGTGGGGGAGAGCCGGCGGGGAGCTGTTTTTT. Translating gives CASSMGQGAWGRAGGELFF. The full variable domain, with the rest looked up from reference TRBV7-2 and TRBJ2-2, is GAGVSQSPSNKVTEKGKDVELRCDPISGHTALYWYRQSLGQGLEFLIYFQGNSAPDKSGLPSDRFSAERTGGSVSTLTIQRTQQEDSAVYLCASSMGQGAWGRAGGELFFGEGSRLTVL.

The V and J genes are TRBV6-1 and TRBJ2-7; 7 nucleotides align to TRBD2. Germline lookup yields CDR1 MNHNS and CDR2 SASEGT. Trimming took 2 bases from V and 3 from J; bases not matched to a gene: 4. The CDR3 loop spans 14 amino acids. The CDR3 here is CASSELERGYEQYF. The CDR3, as DNA: TGTGCCAGCAGTGAATTGGAGCGGGGCTACGAGCAGTACTTC.

The chain employs TRBV6-1 and TRBJ1-1, with a weak D call TRBD1 (5 bases). This CDR3 comprises 14 residues. Germline V CDR1 and CDR2: MNHNS, SASEGT. Trimming pared 5 bases from V and 4 bases from J, leaving 14 bases between. Written as DNA, the CDR3 is TGTGCCAGCAGTCGGGACTTAAGGGCCACTGAAGCTTTCTTT. Translation: CASSRDLRATEAFF.

The J gene is TRBJ2-2, the V gene TRBV5-1, with D tentatively TRBD2 (7 bases). The germline V gene encodes CDR1 SGHRS and CDR2 YFSETQ. Trimming left V 1 base short and J 4 bases short, with 14 bases between. This CDR3 has 16 amino acids. The CDR3 loop is CASSLPGLGGTGELFF. The CDR3 DNA reads as TGCGCCAGCAGCTTGCCTGGACTAGGGGGCACCGGGGAGCTGTTTTTT.

CDR3 DNA sequence: TGTGCCATCGATCCAGGACTAGCGGGAGTTAATGAGCAGTTCTTC. Residues: CAIDPGLAGVNEQFF. The chain joins TRBV6-1 to TRBJ2-1, with TRBD2 matching over 13 bases. CDR3 length: 15 amino acids. Trimming removed 10 bases from V and 7 bases from J; junction bases left unmatched: 10. The germline V gene has CDR1 MNHNS and CDR2 SASEGT.

With respect to this clone: Its ends do not fully match the called genes, so a read error is possible. The chain has TRBV4-1 and TRBJ2-1; perhaps TRBD1 as D (5 bases). Per the germline V gene, CDR1 is MGHRA and CDR2 is YSYEKL. CDR3 length: 16 residues. CDR3 sequence (DNA): TGCGCCAGCACCCAATTCTCAGGCGCAGGGATCAATGAGCAGTTCTTC. Protein sequence: CASTQFSGAGINEQFF.

The chain combines TRBV7-2 with TRBJ2-7; D is uncertain. The V end lost 5 bases, the J end lost 2 bases, and 7 bases lay between the germline ends. This CDR3 has 12 residues. Germline V gene data show CDR1 as SGHTA and CDR2 as FQGNSA. The CDR3: CASSPSPYEQYF. CDR3 DNA: TGTGCCAGCAGCCCTAGTCCCTACGAGCAGTACTTC.

The gene calls are TRBV5-4 and TRBJ1-2; the match to TRBD1 covers 7 bases. Germline V gene lookup returns CDR1 SGHNT and CDR2 YYREEE (reference sequence). The CDR3 is 13 amino acids. V lost 3 bases, J lost 6 bases, and 5 bases stayed unmatched. CDR3: CASSSVGTDGYTF. Written as DNA, the CDR3 is TGTGCCAGCAGCTCTGTAGGGACAGATGGCTACACCTTC.

The gene calls are TRBV9 and TRBJ1-5, with D unclear. V shed 0 bases and J shed 3 bases, with 7 bases lying between them. Germline CDR1 SGDLS, CDR2 YYNGEE. The CDR3 length is 14 residues. DNA of the CDR3: TGTGCCAGCAGCGTAGGAGGGCTCAATCAGCCCCAGCATTTT. Translated, it gives CASSVGGLNQPQHF.

The V and J genes are TRBV2 and TRBJ2-7; TRBD2 is a possible D gene (6 bases). This CDR3 has 14 amino acids. CDR1 SNHLY and CDR2 FYNNEI come from the germline V gene. Trimming left V 6 bases short and J 2 bases short, with 14 bases between. The CDR3 DNA is TGTGCCAGCAGGGGACTGGATAGGGCCTACGAGCAGTACTTC. This sequence encodes CASRGLDRAYEQYF.

About this clone itself: At one end, the junction sequence differs from germline, possibly due to a read error. This rearrangement joins TRBV7-9 to TRBJ1-1, with unresolved D. The CDR3 is made up of 11 amino acids. Germline CDR1 is SEHNR and CDR2 is FQNEAQ (reference sequence). In DNA, the CDR3 is TGTGCCAGCAGCTTAGCGGGAGAAGATTTCTTT. Protein sequence: CASSLAGEDFF.

The chain has TRBV9 and TRBJ2-3; TRBD2 agrees at 10 bases. Germline V gives CDR1 SGDLS, CDR2 YYNGEE. V was clipped by 4 bases and J by 4 bases; unmatched bases: 12. The CDR3 is 17 amino acids. The CDR3 DNA reads TGTGCCAGCAGCCCGCGGGATAGCGGGAGGCGAGCAGATACGCAGTATTTT. Encoded protein: CASSPRDSGRRADTQYF.

The chain carries TRBV19 and TRBJ1-4, with TRBD1 matching over 9 bases. The CDR3 extends over 14 amino acids. Germline V CDR1 and CDR2: LNHDA, SQIVND (reference sequence). Trimming at V came to 7 bases and at J to 7 bases, leaving 7 bases not matched to a gene. The CDR3 DNA reads TGTGCCAGTACTCCGGGACAGGGTTTTGAAAAACTGTTTTTT. Residues: CASTPGQGFEKLFF.

The chain combines TRBV6-5 with TRBJ2-5, with TRBD1 identical over 8 bases. Germline V gene lookup returns CDR1 MNHEY and CDR2 SVGAGI. V trimming: 0 bases; J trimming: 5 bases; junction bases outside the gene matches: 5. CDR3 size: 15 residues. The CDR3 DNA reads as TGTGCCAGCAGTTACTCCCAGGGGGCGGAGGAGACCCAGTACTTC. Translated: CASSYSQGAEETQYF.

V and J are TRBV7-2 and TRBJ1-3, with D perhaps matching TRBD1 (5 bases). The CDR3 totals 15 residues. CDR1 and CDR2 from the germline V gene are SGHTA and FQGNSA. Between the trimmed V and J ends, which lost 0 bases and 1 base, there was a span of 7 bases. The CDR3 sequence: CASSLAAGSGNTIYF. DNA of the CDR3: TGTGCCAGCAGCTTAGCAGCAGGGTCTGGAAACACCATATATTTT.